This TCR beta chain was recovered during a study of T-cell reconstitution after alpha-beta-depleted transplantation in children. CDR3 length: 16 residues. Per the germline V gene, CDR1 is SGHRS and CDR2 is YFSETQ. The V and J ends lost 3 bases and 1 base, in that order; junction bases with no gene match: 3. Preparation of the TCRbeta library used unique molecular identifiers. TCRdb re-called the PCR reads through MiXCR, storing one row per CDR3 protein. This table holds around 100,000 distinct CDR3 sequences, approximately 10% found once. This clonotype was detected only a few times. The receptor comes from a boy aged 2 to 10 with acute lymphoblastic leukemia, due to receive a stem cell transplant. Sequences were derived from PBMCs, sampled before TCRalphabeta/CD19-depleted stem cell transplant. The rearrangement links TRBV5-1 to TRBJ2-7; the match to TRBD2 covers 14 bases. The CDR3 here is CASSWGLAGVSYEQYF. CDR3 nucleotides: TGCGCCAGCAGCTGGGGACTAGCGGGGGTGTCCTACGAGCAGTACTTC.